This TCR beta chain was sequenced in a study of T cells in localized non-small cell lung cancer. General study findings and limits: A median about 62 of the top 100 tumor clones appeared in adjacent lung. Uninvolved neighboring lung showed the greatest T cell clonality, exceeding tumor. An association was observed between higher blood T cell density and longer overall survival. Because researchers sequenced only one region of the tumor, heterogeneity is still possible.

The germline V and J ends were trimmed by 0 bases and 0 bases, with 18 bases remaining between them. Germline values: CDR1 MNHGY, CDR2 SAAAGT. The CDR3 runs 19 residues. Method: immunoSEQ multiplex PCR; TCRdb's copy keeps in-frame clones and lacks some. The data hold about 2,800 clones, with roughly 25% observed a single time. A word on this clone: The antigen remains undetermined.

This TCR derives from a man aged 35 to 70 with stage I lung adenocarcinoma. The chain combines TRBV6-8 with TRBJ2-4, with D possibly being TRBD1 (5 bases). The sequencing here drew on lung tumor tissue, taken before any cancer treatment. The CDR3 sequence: CASSYSIYRPSLAKNIQYF. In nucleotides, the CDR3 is TGTGCCAGCAGTTACTCGATATACAGGCCCTCTTTAGCCAAAAACATTCAGTACTTC.